This TCR beta chain stems from a study of spatial heterogeneity in lung cancer. About the research overall: Sequence detection consistently recorded a greater number of beta-chain than alpha-chain sequences.

Every molecule of TCR cDNA had its own unique molecular identifier. TCRdb redid the calling of the 5' RACE reads with MiXCR, one entry per CDR3 protein. The sample contains 6,000 to 9,000 distinct CDR3 sequences, roughly 5.4% of which appear only once. The study, taken as a whole, reports: Ubiquitous expanded tumor TCRs were observed in blood more at resection than follow-up.

This clonotype appeared many times. Its antigen is as yet unknown. The length of the CDR3 is 15 residues. Germline lookup yields CDR1 SEHNR and CDR2 FQNEAQ (reference sequence). Trimming stripped 5 bases from V and 5 bases from J, with 15 bases between. Indicated time point: sample taken at primary tumor resection. Unsorted whole RNA samples from tumor, nontumor lung or frozen PBMC were sequenced. The donor population consisted of approximately 68 patients with untreated, early-stage non-small cell lung cancer. The sequence was collected from a male donor with early-stage non-small cell lung cancer. This material consisted of PBMCs, taken at surgery. The V gene is TRBV7-9, the J gene TRBJ2-2; D is perhaps TRBD2 (5 bases). CDR3 DNA: TGTGCCAGCAGCCCCCCCGCGTGGGAGACCGGGGAGCTGTTTTTT. Translated: CASSPPAWETGELFF.